Each of the 12 T cell receptor beta chains below was sequenced from the same sample in a study of T-cell reconstitution after alpha-beta-depleted transplantation in children. Unique molecular identifiers were incorporated when the TCRbeta library was constructed. TCRdb analysed the PCR reads with MiXCR anew, one entry per CDR3 protein. This repertoire shows around 500,000 distinct CDR3 sequences, roughly 23% found once; its top ten account for over 12%. Material: PBMCs, mostly from graft donor cells, obtained 360 days after TCRalphabeta/CD19-depleted stem cell transplant. Every receptor here comes from a boy in the first two years of life who had a stem cell transplant for acute myeloid leukemia, so the T cells may come from the graft donor.

This clonotype has just a few counts. This chain links TRBV9 with TRBJ1-1; no clear D. Trimming took 3 bases from V and 5 from J, leaving 17 bases between them. The CDR3 has 15 residues. Per germline, CDR1 SGDLS and CDR2 YYNGEE. CDR3 sequence: CASSAQTAGVTEAFF. The DNA for the CDR3 is TGTGCCAGCAGCGCTCAGACGGCCGGGGTTACTGAAGCTTTCTTT.

CDR3 amino acids: CASSLSTYRGADNSPLHF. The CDR3 region has the DNA TGTGCCAGCAGCTTATCGACCTATCGGGGGGCGGATAATTCACCCCTCCACTTT. The V call is TRBV13, the J call TRBJ1-6, with D perhaps TRBD1 (6 bases). The CDR3 covers 18 residues. Trimming removed 2 bases from V and 5 bases from J, with 19 bases in between. Germline lookup yields CDR1 PRHDT and CDR2 FYEKMQ (reference sequence).

This chain joins TRBV20-1 and TRBJ1-2; TRBD1 agrees at 8 bases. The CDR3 has 15 amino acids. Germline loops: CDR1 DFQATT, CDR2 SNEGSKA (reference sequence). The V segment lost 6 bases and the J segment 8 bases; nucleotides outside the gene matches: 17. CDR3: CSARGDRSSRGGYTF. CDR3 nucleotides: TGCAGTGCGAGGGGGGACAGGTCCTCTCGAGGGGGCTACACCTTC.

This clonotype showed up many times. J is TRBJ2-5 and V is TRBV29-1; D may be TRBD1 or TRBD2 (6 bases each). Germline V gene sequence: CDR1 SQVTM, CDR2 ANQGSEA. Trimming took off 2 bases at V and 5 bases at J, with 12 bases between the two ends. The CDR3 spans 13 residues. The CDR3 is CSVESGAGETQYF. The CDR3 DNA reads as TGCAGCGTTGAATCAGGGGCGGGGGAGACCCAGTACTTC.

This clonotype was detected ten times or more. The chain couples TRBV20-1 to TRBJ2-3; the match to TRBD2 covers 9 bases. The CDR3 sequence is 13 residues long. The germline gives CDR1 DFQATT, CDR2 SNEGSKA (reference sequence). V was pared by 5 bases and J by 6 bases, with 6 bases of the junction left unmatched. CDR3 in DNA: TGCAGTGCTGATAGCGGGGGCGTCGATACGCAGTATTTT. It yields the protein CSADSGGVDTQYF.

V is TRBV24-1 and J is TRBJ2-5, with 10 nucleotides matching TRBD1. The CDR3 consists of 17 residues. Germline V gene data show CDR1 as KGHDR and CDR2 as SFDVKD. V lost 3 bases and J lost 1; bases outside the gene matches: 7. The CDR3 region is CATSDAHDRGPQETQYF. DNA of the CDR3: TGTGCCACCAGTGATGCTCATGACAGGGGGCCCCAAGAGACCCAGTACTTC.

This chain connects TRBV6-5 to TRBJ2-2, with D hard to call. Germline V gives CDR1 MNHEY, CDR2 SVGAGI. CDR3 length: 16 residues. With 0 bases removed from V and 3 bases from J, the gap between germline ends came to 11 bases. CDR3 amino acids: CASSYSYEVDTGELFF. The CDR3 region has the DNA TGTGCCAGCAGTTACTCTTACGAGGTCGACACCGGGGAGCTGTTTTTT.

This rearrangement joins TRBV25-1 to TRBJ1-2; possibly TRBD1 for D (6 bases). Trimming took off 2 bases at V and 5 bases at J, with 21 bases between the two ends. This CDR3 has 17 residues. Germline CDR1 is MGHDK and CDR2 is SYGVNS. CDR3: CASSEGGQGGKTYGYTF. The CDR3 DNA reads TGTGCCAGCAGTGAAGGGGGGCAAGGAGGGAAGACTTATGGCTACACCTTC.

This clonotype has just a few counts. J is TRBJ2-1 and V is TRBV7-2; TRBD1 might be the D (6 bases). Germline V lookup: CDR1 SGHTA, CDR2 FQGNSA. This CDR3 has 13 residues. Between the trimmed V and J ends, which lost 0 bases and 10 bases, there was a span of 10 bases. The CDR3 DNA reads as TGTGCCAGCAGCTTAGCCCAGGGGCTAGAGCAGTTCTTC. Its translation is CASSLAQGLEQFF.

This clonotype has just a few counts. This chain links TRBV6-5 with TRBJ1-1; no firm D call. Germline V gene data show CDR1 as MNHEY and CDR2 as SVGAGI. The CDR3 has 17 amino acids. Trimming left V 0 bases short and J 0 bases short, with 14 bases between. The CDR3: CASSYSWPRELNTEAFF. The DNA for the CDR3 is TGTGCCAGCAGTTACTCGTGGCCCCGGGAGCTGAACACTGAAGCTTTCTTT.

The chain uses TRBV6-6 and TRBJ1-2, with D unclear. CDR3 size: 11 residues. Germline V gene data show CDR1 as MNHNY and CDR2 as SVGAGI (reference sequence). Trimming shortened V by 2 bases and J by 6 bases, and 4 bases separated the two germline ends. DNA of the CDR3: TGTGCCAGCAGTTACCTGGATGGCTACACCTTC. Amino acid sequence: CASSYLDGYTF.

The V and J genes are TRBV20-1 and TRBJ2-6, with 9 bases identical to TRBD2. The CDR3 covers 16 residues. CDR1 and CDR2 from the germline V gene are DFQATT and SNEGSKA (reference sequence). V lost 7 bases to trimming and J lost 2 bases; unmatched junction nucleotides: 9. DNA for the CDR3: TGCAGTGAGCGGGGGGCTCAGTTCGCTGGGGCCAACGTCCTGACTTTC. It codes for CSERGAQFAGANVLTF.